These T cell receptor beta chains were read from a single sample in a study of T-cell reconstitution after alpha-beta-depleted transplantation in children. TCRdb re-called the PCR reads through MiXCR, storing one row per CDR3 protein. The sample gives 98,000 or so distinct CDR3 sequences, around a quarter of which show up once; 20% to 25% is in the top ten. This material consisted of PBMCs, taken before TCRalphabeta/CD19-depleted stem cell transplant. The receptors were gathered from a boy aged 2 to 9 with acute lymphoblastic leukemia, due to receive a stem cell transplant. The CDR3 runs from the conserved cysteine through the conserved F or W. The D gene is left open where the match is weak. Some rows have no size entry. The others give once, few or many, or a class for an expanded clone.

J gene: TRBJ2-3; V gene: TRBV2; D gene: NA; clone size: NA; CDR3 protein: CASRTGLTGTDTQYF; CDR3 DNA: TGTGCCAGCAGAACGGGACTTACCGGCACAGATACGCAGTATTTT
J gene: TRBJ2-3; V gene: TRBV10-3; D gene: NA; clone size: NA; CDR3 protein: CATRPDGGQADTQYF; CDR3 DNA: TGTGCCACTCGGCCCGATGGCGGTCAGGCAGATACGCAGTATTTT
J gene: TRBJ1-2; V gene: TRBV18; D gene: NA; clone size: few; CDR3 protein: CASSPDGNYGYTF; CDR3 DNA: TGTGCCAGCTCACCCGACGGTAACTATGGCTACACCTTC
J gene: TRBJ1-1; V gene: TRBV28; D gene: NA; clone size: few; CDR3 protein: CASREGGAGGTEAFF; CDR3 DNA: TGTGCCAGCAGGGAAGGGGGGGCCGGGGGCACTGAAGCTTTCTTT
J gene: TRBJ2-2; V gene: TRBV5-1; D gene: TRBD2; clone size: few; CDR3 protein: CASSWTSDSGELFF; CDR3 DNA: TGCGCCAGCAGCTGGACTAGCGATTCCGGGGAGCTGTTTTTT
J gene: TRBJ2-1; V gene: TRBV6-1; D gene: NA; clone size: NA; CDR3 protein: CASKLWTESYNEQFF; CDR3 DNA: TGTGCCAGCAAGCTATGGACTGAATCCTACAATGAGCAGTTCTTC
J gene: TRBJ1-4; V gene: TRBV6-1; D gene: NA; clone size: NA; CDR3 protein: CASGVSDLDGEKLFF; CDR3 DNA: TGTGCCAGCGGCGTAAGCGATCTGGATGGTGAAAAACTGTTTTTT
J gene: TRBJ2-3; V gene: TRBV5-1; D gene: NA; clone size: few; CDR3 protein: CASSFHRKDRSTDTQYF; CDR3 DNA: TGCGCCAGCAGCTTCCACCGTAAAGACAGAAGCACAGATACGCAGTATTTT
J gene: TRBJ2-7; V gene: TRBV3-1; D gene: TRBD1; clone size: NA; CDR3 protein: CASSPGQGVAEQYF; CDR3 DNA: TGTGCCAGCAGCCCGGGACAGGGTGTCGCCGAGCAGTACTTC
J gene: TRBJ2-1; V gene: TRBV6-2/TRBV6-3; D gene: NA; clone size: NA; CDR3 protein: CASRKQGIAHEQFF; CDR3 DNA: TGTGCCAGCAGAAAACAGGGTATAGCCCATGAGCAGTTCTTC
J gene: TRBJ2-1; V gene: TRBV21-1; D gene: NA; clone size: few; CDR3 protein: CASSSRGRRGRDAYNEQFF; CDR3 DNA: TGTGCCAGCAGCTCGAGGGGGCGGAGGGGCCGAGACGCCTACAATGAGCAGTTCTTC
J gene: TRBJ2-7; V gene: TRBV20-1; D gene: NA; clone size: many; CDR3 protein: CSGLGAGYEQYF; CDR3 DNA: TGCAGTGGGTTGGGAGCGGGTTACGAGCAGTACTTC
J gene: TRBJ2-7; V gene: TRBV12-3/TRBV12-4; D gene: NA; clone size: NA; CDR3 protein: CASRPGVAEGIEQYF; CDR3 DNA: TGTGCCAGCAGACCCGGGGTAGCGGAGGGTATCGAGCAGTACTTC
J gene: TRBJ2-7; V gene: TRBV30; D gene: NA; clone size: once; CDR3 protein: CAWSGGYEQYF; CDR3 DNA: TGTGCCTGGAGTGGGGGGTACGAGCAGTACTTC
J gene: TRBJ2-7; V gene: TRBV5-1; D gene: NA; clone size: many; CDR3 protein: CASSSSYEQYF; CDR3 DNA: TGTGCCAGCAGCTCTTCCTACGAGCAGTACTTC
J gene: TRBJ2-3; V gene: TRBV10-3; D gene: NA; clone size: NA; CDR3 protein: CAISGTLGADTQYF; CDR3 DNA: TGTGCCATCAGTGGAACACTCGGAGCAGATACGCAGTATTTT
J gene: TRBJ1-5; V gene: TRBV18; D gene: TRBD1; clone size: few; CDR3 protein: CASSPSNDRGNQPQHF; CDR3 DNA: TGTGCCAGCTCACCATCAAACGACAGGGGGAATCAGCCCCAGCATTTT
J gene: TRBJ2-1; V gene: TRBV9; D gene: TRBD2; clone size: NA; CDR3 protein: CASSTSLAEGYNEQFF; CDR3 DNA: TGTGCCAGCAGCACCAGCCTAGCGGAGGGGTACAATGAGCAGTTCTTC
J gene: TRBJ2-3; V gene: TRBV20-1; D gene: NA; clone size: many; CDR3 protein: CSAGSFTDTQYF; CDR3 DNA: TGCAGTGCAGGCTCCTTCACAGATACGCAGTATTTT
J gene: TRBJ2-2; V gene: TRBV5-1; D gene: NA; clone size: NA; CDR3 protein: CASSLDGGVTGELFF; CDR3 DNA: TGCGCCAGCAGCTTGGATGGAGGGGTCACCGGGGAGCTGTTTTTT
J gene: TRBJ2-5; V gene: TRBV24-1; D gene: TRBD1; clone size: few; CDR3 protein: CATSDSWDRQQETQYF; CDR3 DNA: TGTGCCACCAGTGATTCTTGGGACAGACAACAAGAGACCCAGTACTTC
J gene: TRBJ1-1; V gene: TRBV5-5; D gene: NA; clone size: few; CDR3 protein: CASSGDRPGTEAFF; CDR3 DNA: TGTGCCAGCAGCGGTGACAGGCCGGGCACTGAAGCTTTCTTT
J gene: TRBJ2-7; V gene: TRBV5-1; D gene: NA; clone size: few; CDR3 protein: CASSAGTRENEQYF; CDR3 DNA: TGCGCCAGCAGCGCCGGGACACGAGAGAACGAGCAGTACTTC
J gene: TRBJ1-2; V gene: TRBV7-2; D gene: NA; clone size: few; CDR3 protein: CASSLGRRITF; CDR3 DNA: TGTGCCAGCAGCCTCGGACGTAGGATCACCTTC
J gene: TRBJ2-3; V gene: TRBV9; D gene: NA; clone size: few; CDR3 protein: CASSVGIQKGTDTQYF; CDR3 DNA: TGTGCCAGCAGCGTAGGTATTCAGAAAGGCACAGATACGCAGTATTTT
J gene: TRBJ2-1; V gene: TRBV7-8; D gene: TRBD2; clone size: NA; CDR3 protein: CASSFGLVYNEQFF; CDR3 DNA: TGTGCCAGCAGCTTCGGACTAGTCTACAATGAGCAGTTCTTC
J gene: TRBJ2-1; V gene: TRBV18; D gene: NA; clone size: once; CDR3 protein: CASSPGGDASYNEQFF; CDR3 DNA: TGTGCCAGCTCACCTGGAGGGGACGCTTCCTACAATGAGCAGTTCTTC
J gene: TRBJ2-3; V gene: TRBV25-1; D gene: NA; clone size: NA; CDR3 protein: CASSPPGISTDTQYF; CDR3 DNA: TGTGCCAGCAGCCCCCCCGGAATTAGCACAGATACGCAGTATTTT
J gene: TRBJ1-1; V gene: TRBV7-2; D gene: TRBD1; clone size: NA; CDR3 protein: CASSSHRGGVTEAFF; CDR3 DNA: TGTGCCAGCAGCTCGCACAGGGGAGGTGTCACTGAAGCTTTCTTT
J gene: TRBJ2-3; V gene: TRBV20-1; D gene: NA; clone size: many; CDR3 protein: CSASKTVDTQYF; CDR3 DNA: TGCAGTGCCTCGAAAACCGTGGATACGCAGTATTTT
J gene: TRBJ2-2; V gene: TRBV20-1; D gene: NA; clone size: NA; CDR3 protein: CSAIRDRNTGELFF; CDR3 DNA: TGCAGTGCTATCCGGGACCGAAACACCGGGGAGCTGTTTTTT
J gene: TRBJ1-5; V gene: TRBV4-1; D gene: NA; clone size: NA; CDR3 protein: CASSHPGGPQHF; CDR3 DNA: TGCGCCAGCAGCCACCCGGGTGGGCCCCAGCATTTT
J gene: TRBJ2-1; V gene: TRBV6-2/TRBV6-3; D gene: NA; clone size: NA; CDR3 protein: CASSYSRNYNEQFF; CDR3 DNA: TGTGCCAGCAGTTACTCCAGAAACTACAATGAGCAGTTCTTC
J gene: TRBJ2-1; V gene: TRBV5-1; D gene: NA; clone size: few; CDR3 protein: CASSPGDAYNEQFF; CDR3 DNA: TGCGCCAGCAGCCCAGGTGATGCCTACAATGAGCAGTTCTTC
J gene: TRBJ2-3; V gene: TRBV7-9; D gene: TRBD2; clone size: NA; CDR3 protein: CASSSILAEGQGDTQYF; CDR3 DNA: TGTGCCAGCAGCTCGATACTAGCGGAGGGCCAGGGAGATACGCAGTATTTT
J gene: TRBJ2-5; V gene: TRBV6-5; D gene: TRBD1; clone size: few; CDR3 protein: CASSYVLGTGDQETQYF; CDR3 DNA: TGTGCCAGCAGTTACGTGTTGGGGACAGGGGACCAAGAGACCCAGTACTTC
J gene: TRBJ2-6; V gene: TRBV12-3/TRBV12-4; D gene: NA; clone size: few; CDR3 protein: CASSGALDVLTF; CDR3 DNA: TGTGCCAGCAGTGGCGCCCTGGACGTCCTGACTTTC
J gene: TRBJ2-5; V gene: TRBV3-1; D gene: NA; clone size: few; CDR3 protein: CASSHLGETQYF; CDR3 DNA: TGTGCCAGCAGCCATCTTGGGGAGACCCAGTACTTC
J gene: TRBJ2-1; V gene: TRBV4-3; D gene: NA; clone size: NA; CDR3 protein: CASSQAGSSSPIYNEQFF; CDR3 DNA: TGCGCCAGCAGCCAAGCAGGTTCGTCTAGCCCTATTTACAATGAGCAGTTCTTC
J gene: TRBJ2-5; V gene: TRBV6-5; D gene: TRBD2; clone size: NA; CDR3 protein: CASSFLTSGGDGAQYF; CDR3 DNA: TGTGCCAGCAGTTTCTTGACTAGCGGAGGGGACGGGGCCCAGTACTTC
J gene: TRBJ2-1; V gene: TRBV20-1; D gene: NA; clone size: NA; CDR3 protein: CSAGGPGLNYNEQFF; CDR3 DNA: TGCAGTGCTGGGGGACCGGGACTCAACTACAATGAGCAGTTCTTC
J gene: TRBJ2-3; V gene: TRBV15; D gene: TRBD2; clone size: medium-sized; CDR3 protein: CATSTSGRDTQYF; CDR3 DNA: TGTGCCACCAGCACTAGCGGGAGAGATACGCAGTATTTT
J gene: TRBJ2-1; V gene: TRBV12-3/TRBV12-4; D gene: NA; clone size: NA; CDR3 protein: CASTPPERNNEQFF; CDR3 DNA: TGTGCCAGCACTCCCCCCGAGAGAAACAATGAGCAGTTCTTC
J gene: TRBJ2-7; V gene: TRBV5-6; D gene: NA; clone size: NA; CDR3 protein: CASSLRAGEQYF; CDR3 DNA: TGTGCCAGCAGCTTGAGGGCGGGCGAGCAGTACTTC
J gene: TRBJ1-1; V gene: TRBV27; D gene: NA; clone size: few; CDR3 protein: CASYPPRENTEAFF; CDR3 DNA: TGTGCATCCTATCCCCCCCGCGAGAACACTGAAGCTTTCTTT
J gene: TRBJ2-3; V gene: TRBV18; D gene: NA; clone size: few; CDR3 protein: CASSPNSGDTQYF; CDR3 DNA: TGTGCCAGCTCACCAAATAGCGGAGATACGCAGTATTTT
J gene: TRBJ1-1; V gene: TRBV4-3; D gene: NA; clone size: NA; CDR3 protein: CASSQDYPGIGAFF; CDR3 DNA: TGCGCCAGCAGCCAAGATTACCCGGGGATCGGGGCTTTCTTT
J gene: TRBJ1-2; V gene: TRBV7-2; D gene: TRBD1; clone size: NA; CDR3 protein: CASSLVFRGQGYGYTF; CDR3 DNA: TGTGCCAGCAGCTTAGTTTTCCGCGGACAGGGTTATGGCTACACCTTC
J gene: TRBJ1-6; V gene: TRBV28; D gene: TRBD1; clone size: few; CDR3 protein: CASSSSGTGNSPLHF; CDR3 DNA: TGTGCCAGCAGTTCCTCCGGGACAGGGAATTCACCCCTCCACTTT
J gene: TRBJ2-7; V gene: TRBV6-1; D gene: NA; clone size: few; CDR3 protein: CASRGASGGYNEQYF; CDR3 DNA: TGTGCCAGCAGGGGAGCCTCCGGGGGATATAACGAGCAGTACTTC
J gene: TRBJ2-5; V gene: TRBV5-1; D gene: NA; clone size: NA; CDR3 protein: CASSFGDLGRAQYF; CDR3 DNA: TGCGCCAGCAGCTTTGGGGATCTAGGTCGGGCCCAGTACTTC
J gene: TRBJ1-1; V gene: TRBV6-5; D gene: NA; clone size: few; CDR3 protein: CASSYSRGFGGNTEAFF; CDR3 DNA: TGTGCCAGCAGTTACTCGAGGGGTTTTGGAGGGAACACTGAAGCTTTCTTT
J gene: TRBJ1-2; V gene: TRBV27; D gene: NA; clone size: NA; CDR3 protein: CASSLIPDRGYTF; CDR3 DNA: TGTGCCAGCAGTTTAATTCCAGATCGGGGCTACACCTTC
J gene: TRBJ1-5; V gene: TRBV6-1; D gene: NA; clone size: NA; CDR3 protein: CASRAGGMSNQPQHF; CDR3 DNA: TGTGCCAGCAGGGCCGGGGGTATGAGCAATCAGCCCCAGCATTTT
J gene: TRBJ2-7; V gene: TRBV6-1; D gene: TRBD2; clone size: few; CDR3 protein: CASSLYILAGTPGEQYF; CDR3 DNA: TGTGCCAGCTCCCTCTACATACTAGCGGGCACCCCTGGCGAGCAGTACTTC
J gene: TRBJ2-1; V gene: TRBV2; D gene: TRBD2; clone size: NA; CDR3 protein: CASSLGTTSGDEQFF; CDR3 DNA: TGTGCCAGCAGTCTCGGGACTACTAGCGGGGATGAGCAGTTCTTC
J gene: TRBJ1-4; V gene: TRBV4-3; D gene: NA; clone size: NA; CDR3 protein: CASSQEAGSNEKLFF; CDR3 DNA: TGCGCCAGCAGCCAAGAAGCAGGGAGTAATGAAAAACTGTTTTTT
J gene: TRBJ1-1; V gene: TRBV5-1; D gene: NA; clone size: once; CDR3 protein: CASSRERATEAFF; CDR3 DNA: TGCGCCAGCAGCCGCGAGAGGGCCACTGAAGCTTTCTTT
J gene: TRBJ2-7; V gene: TRBV12-3/TRBV12-4; D gene: TRBD2; clone size: NA; CDR3 protein: CASSLGLAGVNEQYF; CDR3 DNA: TGTGCCAGCAGCCTCGGACTAGCGGGAGTGAACGAGCAGTACTTC
J gene: TRBJ1-5; V gene: TRBV27; D gene: NA; clone size: once; CDR3 protein: CASRTIDNNQPQHF; CDR3 DNA: TGTGCCAGCCGAACCATTGATAATAATCAGCCCCAGCATTTT